This TCR beta chain was sequenced for a study of graft-versus-host responses after intestinal transplantation. This clone was seen only once. Its antigen is not identified. Sequencing used immunoSEQ multiplex PCR; TCRdb keeps in-frame clones, though not all of them. Of fewer than 90,000 clones in the sample, approximately 94% were seen once. The V gene lost 6 bases and the J gene lost 0 bases, with 14 bases spanning the gap. The CDR3 is 15 amino acids. Germline CDR1 and CDR2: SGHTA and FQGNSA. The rearrangement links TRBV7-2 to TRBJ1-1; D perhaps matches TRBD1 (6 bases). The sequencing used unstimulated CD4+ T cells sorted from spleen or lymph node cells, collected before transplant. This TCR derives from a human donor who was the organ donor for an intestinal transplant. The CDR3 bases are TGTGCCAGCAGGGCTAATGGACAGTTGAACACTGAAGCTTTCTTT. This encodes CASRANGQLNTEAFF.